One and the same sample provided the 9 T cell receptor beta chains below, sequenced in a study of response to subunit inactivated influenza vaccine. TCRdb fed the RT-PCR reads into MiXCR, producing one record per CDR3 protein. The sample has 250,000 to 350,000 distinct CDR3 sequences, about 20% seen once. Material: PBMCs from blood, obtained less than 22 months after vaccination. These receptors were collected from a man between 50 and 75 years old who received an inactivated influenza vaccine.

The CDR3 region is CASSSETGGAYEQFF. The CDR3, as DNA: TGTGCCAGCAGCTCAGAGACAGGGGGCGCGTATGAGCAGTTCTTC. The chain links TRBV11-2 to TRBJ2-1; 10 bases match TRBD1. Trimming cost V 4 bases and J 8 bases; bases outside gene matches: 8. In germline, CDR1 is SGHAT, CDR2 FQNNGV. This CDR3 is 15 amino acids long. Looking up the rest from reference TRBV11-2 and TRBJ2-1 gives the full variable domain: EAGVAQSPRYKIIEKRQSVAFWCNPISGHATLYWYQQILGQGPKLLIQFQNNGVVDDSQLPKDRFSAERLKGVDSTLKIQPAKLEDSAVYLCASSSETGGAYEQFFGPGTRLTVL.

This chain joins TRBV5-6 and TRBJ2-4; D not certain. The CDR3 runs 14 residues. Germline-derived CDR1 and CDR2 are SGHDT and YYEEEE. Deletions cut 0 bases from V and 0 bases from J, with 4 bases between. The CDR3 loop reads CASSLGLAKNIQYF. CDR3 bases: TGTGCCAGCAGCTTGGGATTAGCCAAAAACATTCAGTACTTC.

This clonotype was found a few times. The genes are TRBV28 and TRBJ1-1; D is undetermined. V lost 5 bases, J lost 6 bases, and 19 bases lay in between. The CDR3 has 15 residues. Germline CDR1 reads MDHEN; CDR2 reads SYDVKM. The chain's CDR3 is CASSVELARRSEAFF. CDR3 DNA: TGTGCCAGCAGTGTTGAATTGGCACGCCGGTCTGAAGCTTTCTTT.

As regards this clonotype: A read error may be the cause here, since a much bigger clone is one base away. As the CDR3 is not closed by the conserved phenylalanine or tryptophan, this likely results from a read error. The chain has TRBV5-1 and TRBJ1-3, with D hard to call. CDR3 length: 15 amino acids. The V gene's germline CDR1 is SGHRS and CDR2 YFSETQ. V was trimmed by 2 bases and J by 0 bases, leaving 9 bases between them. CDR3 protein: CASSFYEFSGNTIYS. CDR3 coding DNA: TGCGCCAGCAGCTTTTATGAATTCTCTGGAAACACCATATATTCT.

This clonotype was counted between two and nine times. The rearrangement uses TRBV18 and TRBJ1-4; a possible D gene is TRBD1 (6 bases). V was pared by 3 bases and J by 7 bases, with 15 bases between. This CDR3 comprises 15 residues. In germline, CDR1 is KGHSH, CDR2 LQKENI. This CDR3 is CASSPQGRGGEKLFF. The CDR3 nucleotides read TGTGCCAGCTCACCTCAGGGGCGCGGAGGTGAAAAACTGTTTTTT.

The table lists this clonotype with a count of one. V gene TRBV5-5 combines with J gene TRBJ2-7; the D is unclear. The V gene lost 0 bases and the J gene lost 3 bases, with 13 bases spanning the gap. Germline CDR1 is SGHKS and CDR2 is YYEKEE (reference sequence). This CDR3 is built from 15 residues. CDR3 sequence: CASSLEALPNYEQYF. The DNA of the CDR3 is TGTGCCAGCAGCTTGGAGGCGTTACCTAACTACGAGCAGTACTTC.

In its sample, this clonotype was seen a few times. The gene calls are TRBV7-2 and TRBJ1-3, with D unclear. Trimming pared 2 bases from V and 0 bases from J, leaving 5 bases between. The CDR3 totals 14 residues. CDR1 is SGHTA and CDR2 is FQGNSA in the germline V gene. The CDR3 is CASSLSNSGNTIYF. In nucleotides, the CDR3 is TGTGCCAGCAGCTTATCAAACTCTGGAAACACCATATATTTT.

The chain has TRBV7-8 and TRBJ2-7; 10 bases match TRBD2. The length of the CDR3 is 15 residues. Unmatched junction bases numbered 5, after V lost 5 bases and J lost 1 base. Germline loops: CDR1 SGHVS, CDR2 FQNEAQ. In DNA form, the CDR3 reads TGTGCCAGCAGCAAGGGACTAGCGCCTTCCTACGAGCAGTACTTC. Amino acid sequence: CASSKGLAPSYEQYF.

This clonotype has a count of ten or more. V and J are TRBV28 and TRBJ2-3, with D perhaps TRBD2 (5 bases). The CDR3 extends over 14 amino acids. CDR1 is MDHEN, CDR2 SYDVKM, per germline. Between the trimmed V and J ends, which lost 6 bases and 0 bases, there was a span of 10 bases. The CDR3 region has the DNA TGTGCCAGCAGCTTGAGAGGGAGCACAGATACGCAGTATTTT. Translation gives CASSLRGSTDTQYF. The variable domain in full, completed from reference TRBV28 and TRBJ2-3, reads DVKVTQSSRYLVKRTGEKVFLECVQDMDHENMFWYRQDPGLGLRLIYFSYDVKMKEKGDIPEGYSVSREKKERFSLILESASTNQTSMYLCASSLRGSTDTQYFGPGTRLTVL.